This T cell receptor (beta chain) derives from a study of blood T cell repertoires in COVID-19. Libraries were prepared by immunoSEQ multiplex PCR; TCRdb keeps only in-frame clonotypes and omits some of them. The table includes roughly 84,000 clones, approximately 86% detected once. Sequencing was carried out using peripheral blood. The clonotype originates from a man older than 75 with active or convalescent COVID-19.

DNA for the CDR3: TGCGCCAGCAGCTTAAGGGACAGTACTAATGAAAAACTGTTTTTT. Protein sequence: CASSLRDSTNEKLFF. J is TRBJ1-4 and V is TRBV5-1; 7 bases align to TRBD1. This CDR3 region has 15 residues. Germline V CDR1 and CDR2: SGHRS, YFSETQ. V lost 2 bases and J lost 2; bases outside the gene matches: 3.